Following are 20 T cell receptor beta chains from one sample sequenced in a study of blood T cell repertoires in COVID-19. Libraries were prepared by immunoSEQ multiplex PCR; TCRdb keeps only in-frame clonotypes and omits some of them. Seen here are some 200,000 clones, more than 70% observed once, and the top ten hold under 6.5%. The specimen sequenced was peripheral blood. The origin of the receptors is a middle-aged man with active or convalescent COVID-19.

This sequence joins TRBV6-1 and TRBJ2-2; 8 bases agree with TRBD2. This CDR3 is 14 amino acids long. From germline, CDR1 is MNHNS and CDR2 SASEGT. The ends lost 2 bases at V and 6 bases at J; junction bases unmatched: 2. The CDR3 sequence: CASSESGGAGELFF. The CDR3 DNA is TGTGCCAGCAGTGAAAGCGGGGGCGCCGGGGAGCTGTTTTTT.

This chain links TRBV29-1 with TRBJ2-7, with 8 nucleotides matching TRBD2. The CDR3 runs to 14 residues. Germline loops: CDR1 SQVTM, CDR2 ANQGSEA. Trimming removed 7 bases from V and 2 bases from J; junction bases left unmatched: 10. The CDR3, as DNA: TGCAGCGCCAATTCAGCGGGGGCAACCTACGAGCAGTACTTC. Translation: CSANSAGATYEQYF.

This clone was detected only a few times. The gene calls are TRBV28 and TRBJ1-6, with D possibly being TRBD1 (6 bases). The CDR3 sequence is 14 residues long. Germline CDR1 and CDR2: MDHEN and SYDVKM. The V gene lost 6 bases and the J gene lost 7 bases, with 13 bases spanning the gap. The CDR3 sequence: CASRTLQGNSPLHF. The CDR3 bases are TGTGCCAGCAGAACCCTACAGGGAAATTCACCCCTCCACTTT.

The CDR3 nucleotides are TGTGCCAGTAGTATTAGGGCAGGGACTTACTCTGGGGCCAACGTCCTGACTTTC. Amino acids: CASSIRAGTYSGANVLTF. V usage is TRBV19 and J usage is TRBJ2-6; tentative D call: TRBD2 (6 bases). Trimming pared 3 bases from V and 0 bases from J, leaving 15 bases between. The CDR3 consists of 18 residues. Germline loops: CDR1 LNHDA, CDR2 SQIVND (reference sequence).

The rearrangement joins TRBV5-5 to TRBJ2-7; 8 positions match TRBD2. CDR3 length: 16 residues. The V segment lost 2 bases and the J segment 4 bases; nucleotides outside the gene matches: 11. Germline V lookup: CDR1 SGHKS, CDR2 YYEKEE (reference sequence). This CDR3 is CASSFDGRGAGYEQYF. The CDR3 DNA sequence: TGTGCCAGCAGCTTTGATGGGCGGGGGGCAGGTTACGAGCAGTACTTC.

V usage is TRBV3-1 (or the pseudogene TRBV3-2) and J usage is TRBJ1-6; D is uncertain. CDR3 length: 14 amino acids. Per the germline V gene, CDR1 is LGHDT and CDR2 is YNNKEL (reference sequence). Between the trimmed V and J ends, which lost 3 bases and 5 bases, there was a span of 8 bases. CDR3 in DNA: TGTGCCAGCAGCCAGACACTGGATAATTCACCCCTCCACTTT. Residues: CASSQTLDNSPLHF.

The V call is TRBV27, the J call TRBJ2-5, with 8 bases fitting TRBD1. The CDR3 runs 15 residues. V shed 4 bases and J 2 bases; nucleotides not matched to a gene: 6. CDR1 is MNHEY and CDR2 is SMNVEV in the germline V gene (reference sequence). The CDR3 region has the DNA TGTGCCAGCAGTTGGACAGGGTGGGAACAAGAGACCCAGTACTTC. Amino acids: CASSWTGWEQETQYF.

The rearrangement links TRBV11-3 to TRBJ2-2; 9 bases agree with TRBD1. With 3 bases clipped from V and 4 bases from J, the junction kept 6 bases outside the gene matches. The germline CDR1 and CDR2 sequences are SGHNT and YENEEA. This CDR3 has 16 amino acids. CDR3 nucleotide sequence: TGTGCCAGCAGCTTGGCAGGACAGGGGCGCACCGGGGAGCTGTTTTTT. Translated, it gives CASSLAGQGRTGELFF.

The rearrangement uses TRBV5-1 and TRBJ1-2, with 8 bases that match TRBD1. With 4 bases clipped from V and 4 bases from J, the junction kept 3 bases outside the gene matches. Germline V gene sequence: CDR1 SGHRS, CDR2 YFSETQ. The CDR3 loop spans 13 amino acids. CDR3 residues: CASSPGQGYGYTF. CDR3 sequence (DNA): TGCGCCAGCAGCCCAGGACAGGGCTATGGCTACACCTTC.

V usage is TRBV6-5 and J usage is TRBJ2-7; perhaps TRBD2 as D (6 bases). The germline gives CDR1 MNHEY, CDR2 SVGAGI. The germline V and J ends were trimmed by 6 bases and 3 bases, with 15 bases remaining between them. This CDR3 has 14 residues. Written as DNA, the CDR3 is TGTGCCAGCAGGGCCGGGACTTCATTCTACGAGCAGTACTTC. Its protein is CASRAGTSFYEQYF.

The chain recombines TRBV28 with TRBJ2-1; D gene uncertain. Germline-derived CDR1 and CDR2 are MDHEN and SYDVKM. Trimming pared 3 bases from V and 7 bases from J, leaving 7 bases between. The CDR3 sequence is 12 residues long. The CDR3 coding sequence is TGTGCCAGCAGTTTGGAGATGAATGAGCAGTTCTTC. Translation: CASSLEMNEQFF.

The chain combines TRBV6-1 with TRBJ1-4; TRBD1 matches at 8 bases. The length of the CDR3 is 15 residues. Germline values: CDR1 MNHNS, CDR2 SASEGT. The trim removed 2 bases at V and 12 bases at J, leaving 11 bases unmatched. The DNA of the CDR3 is TGTGCCAGCAGTGAATATGGGACAGGTTTAATGGAACTGTTTTTT. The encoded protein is CASSEYGTGLMELFF.

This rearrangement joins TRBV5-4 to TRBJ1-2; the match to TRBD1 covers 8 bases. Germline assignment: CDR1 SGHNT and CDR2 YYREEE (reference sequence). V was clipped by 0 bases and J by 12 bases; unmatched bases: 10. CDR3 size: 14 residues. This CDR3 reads CASSLGAVQGGNTF. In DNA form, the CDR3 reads TGTGCCAGCAGCTTGGGAGCGGTACAGGGGGGGAACACCTTC. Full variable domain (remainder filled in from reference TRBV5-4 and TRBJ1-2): ETGVTQSPTHLIKTRGQQVTLRCSSQSGHNTVSWYQQALGQGPQFIFQYYREEENGRGNFPPRFSGLQFPNYSSELNVNALELDDSALYLCASSLGAVQGGNTFGSGTRLTVV.

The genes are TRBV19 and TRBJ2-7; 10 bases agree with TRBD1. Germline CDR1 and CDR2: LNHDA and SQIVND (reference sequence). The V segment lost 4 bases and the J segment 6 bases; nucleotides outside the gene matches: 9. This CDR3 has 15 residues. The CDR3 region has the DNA TGTGCCAGTAGTACGGACGGGACAGGGGTCCGCGAGCAGTACTTC. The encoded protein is CASSTDGTGVREQYF.

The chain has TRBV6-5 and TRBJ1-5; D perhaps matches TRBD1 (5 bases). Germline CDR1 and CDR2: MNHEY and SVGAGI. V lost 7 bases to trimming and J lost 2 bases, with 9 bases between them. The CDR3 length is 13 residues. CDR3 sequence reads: CASKGRGNQPQHF. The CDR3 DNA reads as TGTGCCAGCAAGGGCAGGGGCAATCAGCCCCAGCATTTT.

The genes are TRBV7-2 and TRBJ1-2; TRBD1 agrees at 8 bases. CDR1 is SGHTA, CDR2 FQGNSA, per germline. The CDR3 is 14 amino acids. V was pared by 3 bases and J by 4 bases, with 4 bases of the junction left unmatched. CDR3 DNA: TGTGCCAGCAGCTTTTCTGGACAGGGCTATGGCTACACCTTC. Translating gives CASSFSGQGYGYTF.

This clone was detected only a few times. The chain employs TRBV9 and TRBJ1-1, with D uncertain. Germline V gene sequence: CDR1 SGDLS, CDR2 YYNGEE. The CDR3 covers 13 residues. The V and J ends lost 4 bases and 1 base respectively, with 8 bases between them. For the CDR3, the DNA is TGTGCCAGCAGCCCCCGGGAGAACACTGAAGCTTTCTTT. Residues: CASSPRENTEAFF. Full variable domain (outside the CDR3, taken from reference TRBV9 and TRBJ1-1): DSGVTQTPKHLITATGQRVTLRCSPRSGDLSVYWYQQSLDQGLQFLIQYYNGEERAKGNILERFSAQQFPDLHSELNLSSLELGDSALYFCASSPRENTEAFFGQGTRLTVV.

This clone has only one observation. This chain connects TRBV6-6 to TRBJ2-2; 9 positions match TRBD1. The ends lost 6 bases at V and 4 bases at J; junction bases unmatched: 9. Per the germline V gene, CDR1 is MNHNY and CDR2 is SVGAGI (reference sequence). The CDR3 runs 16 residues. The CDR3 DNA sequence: TGTGCCAGCAGAAAACAGGGGGCACGAGCCACCGGGGAGCTGTTTTTT. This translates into CASRKQGARATGELFF.

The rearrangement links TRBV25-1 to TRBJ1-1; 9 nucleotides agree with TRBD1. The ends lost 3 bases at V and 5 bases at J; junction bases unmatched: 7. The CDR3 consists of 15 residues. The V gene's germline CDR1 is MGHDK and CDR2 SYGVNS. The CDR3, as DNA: TGTGCCAGCAGTGACCCCGGGACAGGGCGGACTGAAGCTTTCTTT. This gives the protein CASSDPGTGRTEAFF.

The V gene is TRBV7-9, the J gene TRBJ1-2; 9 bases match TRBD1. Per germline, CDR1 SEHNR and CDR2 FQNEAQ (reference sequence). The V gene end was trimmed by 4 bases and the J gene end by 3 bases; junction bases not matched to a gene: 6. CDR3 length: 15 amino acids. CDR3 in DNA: TGTGCCAGCAGCTCAACAGGGGGCCCGCACTATGGCTACACCTTC. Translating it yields CASSSTGGPHYGYTF. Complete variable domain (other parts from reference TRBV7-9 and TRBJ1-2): DTGVSQNPRHKITKRGQNVTFRCDPISEHNRLYWYRQTLGQGPEFLTYFQNEAQLEKSRLLSDRFSAERPKGSFSTLEIQRTEQGDSAMYLCASSSTGGPHYGYTFGSGTRLTVV.